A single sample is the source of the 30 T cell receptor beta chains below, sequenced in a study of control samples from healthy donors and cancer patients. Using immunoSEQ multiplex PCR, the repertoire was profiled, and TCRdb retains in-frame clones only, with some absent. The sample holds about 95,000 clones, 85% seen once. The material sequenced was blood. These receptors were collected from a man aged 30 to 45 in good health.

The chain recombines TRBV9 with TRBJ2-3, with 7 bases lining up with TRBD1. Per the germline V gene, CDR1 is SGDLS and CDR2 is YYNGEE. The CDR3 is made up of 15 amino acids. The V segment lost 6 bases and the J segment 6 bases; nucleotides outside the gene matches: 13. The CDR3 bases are TGTGCCAGCACCTTTCTCGACAGGGAAGTGGATACGCAGTATTTT. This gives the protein CASTFLDREVDTQYF. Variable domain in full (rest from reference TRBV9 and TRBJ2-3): DSGVTQTPKHLITATGQRVTLRCSPRSGDLSVYWYQQSLDQGLQFLIQYYNGEERAKGNILERFSAQQFPDLHSELNLSSLELGDSALYFCASTFLDREVDTQYFGPGTRLTVL.

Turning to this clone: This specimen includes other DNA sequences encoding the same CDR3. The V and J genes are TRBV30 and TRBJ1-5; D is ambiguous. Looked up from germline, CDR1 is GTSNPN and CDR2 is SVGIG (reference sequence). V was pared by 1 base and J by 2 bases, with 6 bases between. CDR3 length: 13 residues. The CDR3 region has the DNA TGTGCCTGGAGTGATACAGGCAATCAGCCCCAGCATTTT. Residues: CAWSDTGNQPQHF.

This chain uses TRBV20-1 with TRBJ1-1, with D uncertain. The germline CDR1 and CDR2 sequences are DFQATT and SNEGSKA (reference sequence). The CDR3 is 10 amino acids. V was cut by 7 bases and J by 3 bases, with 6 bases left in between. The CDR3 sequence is CSVRHTEAFF. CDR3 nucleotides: TGCAGTGTACGGCACACTGAAGCTTTCTTT.

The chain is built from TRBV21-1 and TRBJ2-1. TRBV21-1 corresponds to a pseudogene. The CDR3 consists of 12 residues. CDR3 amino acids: CASSKGRPEQFF. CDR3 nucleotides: TGTGCCAGCAGCAAAGGCCGGCCTGAGCAGTTCTTC.

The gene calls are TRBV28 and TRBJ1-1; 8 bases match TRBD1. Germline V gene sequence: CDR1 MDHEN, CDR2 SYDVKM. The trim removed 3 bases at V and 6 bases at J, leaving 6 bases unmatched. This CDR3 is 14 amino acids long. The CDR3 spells CASSLDREWAEAFF. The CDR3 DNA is TGTGCCAGCAGTTTGGACAGGGAGTGGGCTGAAGCTTTCTTT. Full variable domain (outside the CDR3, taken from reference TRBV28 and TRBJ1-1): DVKVTQSSRYLVKRTGEKVFLECVQDMDHENMFWYRQDPGLGLRLIYFSYDVKMKEKGDIPEGYSVSREKKERFSLILESASTNQTSMYLCASSLDREWAEAFFGQGTRLTVV.

The CDR3 bases are TGTGCCAGCAGCTTAGAGACTGAGCAGTTCTTC. Its translation is CASSLETEQFF. The chain employs TRBV11-2 and TRBJ2-1; D is undetermined. This CDR3 is built from 11 residues. Germline CDR1 reads SGHAT; CDR2 reads FQNNGV. With 0 bases removed from V and 9 bases from J, the gap between germline ends came to 3 bases.

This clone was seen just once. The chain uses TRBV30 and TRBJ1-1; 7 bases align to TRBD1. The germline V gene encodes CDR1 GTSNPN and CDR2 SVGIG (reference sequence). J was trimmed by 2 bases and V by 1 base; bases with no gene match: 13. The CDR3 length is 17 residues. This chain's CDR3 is CAWSGRGMTGLNTEAFF. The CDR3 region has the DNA TGTGCCTGGAGTGGAAGGGGCATGACAGGGTTAAACACTGAAGCTTTCTTT. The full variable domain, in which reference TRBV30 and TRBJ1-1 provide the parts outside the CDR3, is SQTIHQWPATLVQPVGSPLSLECTVEGTSNPNLYWYRQAAGRGLQLLFYSVGIGQISSEVPQNLSASRPQDRQFILSSKKLLLSDSGFYLCAWSGRGMTGLNTEAFFGQGTRLTVV.

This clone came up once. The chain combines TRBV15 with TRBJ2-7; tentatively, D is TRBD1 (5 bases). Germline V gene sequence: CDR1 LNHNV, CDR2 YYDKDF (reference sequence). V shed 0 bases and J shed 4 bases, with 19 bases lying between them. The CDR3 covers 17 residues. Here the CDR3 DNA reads TGTGCCACCAGCAGAGAGAACTTTGACAGCAAATCATACGAGCAGTACTTC. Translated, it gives CATSRENFDSKSYEQYF.

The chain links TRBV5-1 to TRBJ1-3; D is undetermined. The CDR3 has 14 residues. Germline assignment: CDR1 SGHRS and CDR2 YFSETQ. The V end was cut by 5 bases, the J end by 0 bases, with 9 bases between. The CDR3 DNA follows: TGCGCCAGCAGAGACGGGTACTCTGGAAACACCATATATTTT. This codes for CASRDGYSGNTIYF.

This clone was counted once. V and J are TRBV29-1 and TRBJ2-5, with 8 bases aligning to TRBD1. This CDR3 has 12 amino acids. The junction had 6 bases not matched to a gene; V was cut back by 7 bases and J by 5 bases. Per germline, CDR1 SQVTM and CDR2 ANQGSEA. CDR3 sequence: CSAAGGWETQYF. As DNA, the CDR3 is TGCAGCGCCGCAGGGGGCTGGGAGACCCAGTACTTC.

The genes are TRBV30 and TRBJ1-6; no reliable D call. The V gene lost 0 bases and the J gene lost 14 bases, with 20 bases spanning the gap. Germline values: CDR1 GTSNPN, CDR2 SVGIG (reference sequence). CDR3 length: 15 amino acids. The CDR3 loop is CAWSVRGPVSTALHF. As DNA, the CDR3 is TGTGCCTGGAGTGTACGCGGTCCCGTTTCGACGGCCCTCCACTTT.

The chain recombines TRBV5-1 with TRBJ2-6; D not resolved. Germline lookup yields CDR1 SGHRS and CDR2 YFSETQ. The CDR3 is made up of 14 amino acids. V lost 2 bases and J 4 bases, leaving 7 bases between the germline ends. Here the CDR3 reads CASSFGVGANVLTF. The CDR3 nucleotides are TGCGCCAGCAGCTTTGGGGTAGGGGCCAACGTCCTGACTTTC.

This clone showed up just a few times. The CDR3 spells CASSYSGNYGYTF. In DNA, the CDR3 is TGTGCCAGCAGTTACTCAGGGAACTATGGCTACACCTTC. This rearrangement joins TRBV6-6 to TRBJ1-2; D ambiguous. The CDR3 loop spans 13 amino acids. Germline CDR1 and CDR2: MNHNY and SVGAGI (reference sequence). Trimming took 0 bases from V and 2 from J, leaving 4 bases between them.

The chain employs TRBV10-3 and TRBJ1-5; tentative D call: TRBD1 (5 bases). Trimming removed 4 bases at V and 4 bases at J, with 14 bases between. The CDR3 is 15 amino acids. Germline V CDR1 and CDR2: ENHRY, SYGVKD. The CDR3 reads CAISGAGPWNQPQHF. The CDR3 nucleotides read TGTGCCATCAGTGGAGCAGGGCCGTGGAATCAGCCCCAGCATTTT.

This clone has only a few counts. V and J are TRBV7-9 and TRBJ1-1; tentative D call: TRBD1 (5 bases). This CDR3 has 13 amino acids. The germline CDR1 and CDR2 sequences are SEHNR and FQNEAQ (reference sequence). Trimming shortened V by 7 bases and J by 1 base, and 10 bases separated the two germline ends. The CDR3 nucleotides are TGTGCCAGCAACACTGGGGGGAACACTGAAGCTTTCTTT. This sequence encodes CASNTGGNTEAFF. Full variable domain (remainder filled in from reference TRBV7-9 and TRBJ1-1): DTGVSQNPRHKITKRGQNVTFRCDPISEHNRLYWYRQTLGQGPEFLTYFQNEAQLEKSRLLSDRFSAERPKGSFSTLEIQRTEQGDSAMYLCASNTGGNTEAFFGQGTRLTVV.

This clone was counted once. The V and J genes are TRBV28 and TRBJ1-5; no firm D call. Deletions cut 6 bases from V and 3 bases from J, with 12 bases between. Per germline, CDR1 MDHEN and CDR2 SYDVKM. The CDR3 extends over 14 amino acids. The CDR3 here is CASSLDGYNQPQHF. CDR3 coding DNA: TGTGCCAGCAGCTTGGACGGTTACAATCAGCCCCAGCATTTT.

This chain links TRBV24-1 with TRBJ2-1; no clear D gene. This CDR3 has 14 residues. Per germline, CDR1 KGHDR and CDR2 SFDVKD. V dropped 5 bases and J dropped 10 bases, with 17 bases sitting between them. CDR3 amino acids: CATSADGRPEEQFF. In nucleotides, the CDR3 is TGTGCCACCAGTGCTGATGGACGTCCCGAGGAGCAGTTCTTC.

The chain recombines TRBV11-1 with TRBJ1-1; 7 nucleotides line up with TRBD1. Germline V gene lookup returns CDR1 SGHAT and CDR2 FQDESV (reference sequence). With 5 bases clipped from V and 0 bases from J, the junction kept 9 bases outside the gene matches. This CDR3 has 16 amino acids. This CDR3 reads CASSPGRGQMNTEAFF. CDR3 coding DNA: TGTGCCAGCAGCCCCGGACGGGGACAGATGAACACTGAAGCTTTCTTT. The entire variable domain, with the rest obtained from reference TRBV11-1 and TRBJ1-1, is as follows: EAEVAQSPRYKITEKSQAVAFWCDPISGHATLYWYRQILGQGPELLVQFQDESVVDDSQLPKDRFSAERLKGVDSTLKIQPAELGDSAMYLCASSPGRGQMNTEAFFGQGTRLTVV.

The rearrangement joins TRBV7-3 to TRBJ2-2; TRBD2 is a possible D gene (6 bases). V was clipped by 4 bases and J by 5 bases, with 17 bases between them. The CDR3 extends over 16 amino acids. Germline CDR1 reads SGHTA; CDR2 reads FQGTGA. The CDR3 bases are TGTGCCAGCAGCTCCTATGGGGGGAGCGAAACCGGGGAGCTGTTTTTT. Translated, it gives CASSSYGGSETGELFF.

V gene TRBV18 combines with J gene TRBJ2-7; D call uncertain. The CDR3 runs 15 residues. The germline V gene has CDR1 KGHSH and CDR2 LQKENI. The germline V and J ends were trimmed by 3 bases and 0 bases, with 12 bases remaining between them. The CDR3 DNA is TGTGCCAGCTCACCTCGCTGGGGAAGCTCCTACGAGCAGTACTTC. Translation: CASSPRWGSSYEQYF.

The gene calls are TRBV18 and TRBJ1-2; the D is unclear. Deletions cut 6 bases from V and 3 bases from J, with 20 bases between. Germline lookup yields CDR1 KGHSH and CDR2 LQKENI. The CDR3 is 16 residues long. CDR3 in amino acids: CASSRNVEAADYGYTF. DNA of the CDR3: TGTGCCAGCTCCCGCAACGTGGAGGCAGCGGACTATGGCTACACCTTC. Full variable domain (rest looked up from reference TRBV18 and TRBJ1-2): NAGVMQNPRHLVRRRGQEARLRCSPMKGHSHVYWYRQLPEEGLKFMVYLQKENIIDESGMPKERFSAEFPKEGPSILRIQQVVRGDSAAYFCASSRNVEAADYGYTFGSGTRLTVV.

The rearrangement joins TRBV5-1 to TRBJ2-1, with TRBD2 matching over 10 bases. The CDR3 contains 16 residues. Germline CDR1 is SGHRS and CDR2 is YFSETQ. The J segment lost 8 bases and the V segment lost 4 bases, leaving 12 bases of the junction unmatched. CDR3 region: CASSPRGSGGFDEQFF. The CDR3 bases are TGCGCCAGCAGCCCCCGGGGTAGCGGGGGGTTCGATGAGCAGTTCTTC. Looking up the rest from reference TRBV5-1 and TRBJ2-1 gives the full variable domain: KAGVTQTPRYLIKTRGQQVTLSCSPISGHRSVSWYQQTPGQGLQFLFEYFSETQRNKGNFPGRFSGRQFSNSRSEMNVSTLELGDSALYLCASSPRGSGGFDEQFFGPGTRLTVL.

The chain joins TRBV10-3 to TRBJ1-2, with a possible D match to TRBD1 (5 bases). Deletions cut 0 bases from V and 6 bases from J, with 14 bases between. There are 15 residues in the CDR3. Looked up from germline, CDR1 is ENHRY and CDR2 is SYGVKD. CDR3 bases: TGTGCCATCAGTGAGTCGAATCTTGCAGGGAATGGCTACACCTTC. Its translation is CAISESNLAGNGYTF.

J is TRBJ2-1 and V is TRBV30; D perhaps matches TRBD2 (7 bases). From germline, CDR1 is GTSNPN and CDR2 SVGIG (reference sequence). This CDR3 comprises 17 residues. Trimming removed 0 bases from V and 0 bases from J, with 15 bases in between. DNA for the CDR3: TGTGCCTGGAGTGTTGGGGGGGCCTCGTACTCCTACAATGAGCAGTTCTTC. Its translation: CAWSVGGASYSYNEQFF.

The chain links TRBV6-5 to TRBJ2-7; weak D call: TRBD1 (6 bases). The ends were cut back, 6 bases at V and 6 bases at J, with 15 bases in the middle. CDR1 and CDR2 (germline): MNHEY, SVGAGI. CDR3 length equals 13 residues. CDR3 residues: CASSLGGKGEQYF. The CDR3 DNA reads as TGTGCCAGCAGCCTAGGGGGTAAGGGCGAGCAGTACTTC.

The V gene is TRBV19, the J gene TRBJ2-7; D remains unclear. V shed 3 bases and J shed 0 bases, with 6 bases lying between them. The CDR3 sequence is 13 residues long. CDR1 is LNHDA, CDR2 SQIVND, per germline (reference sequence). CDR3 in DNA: TGTGCCAGTAGTATCAGGTACTCCTACGAGCAGTACTTC. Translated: CASSIRYSYEQYF.

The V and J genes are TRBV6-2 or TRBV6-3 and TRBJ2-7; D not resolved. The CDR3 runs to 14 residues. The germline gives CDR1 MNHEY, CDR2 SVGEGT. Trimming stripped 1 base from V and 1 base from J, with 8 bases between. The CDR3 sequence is CASSYLQLSYEQYF. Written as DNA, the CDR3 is TGTGCCAGCAGTTACTTACAGCTTTCCTACGAGCAGTACTTC.

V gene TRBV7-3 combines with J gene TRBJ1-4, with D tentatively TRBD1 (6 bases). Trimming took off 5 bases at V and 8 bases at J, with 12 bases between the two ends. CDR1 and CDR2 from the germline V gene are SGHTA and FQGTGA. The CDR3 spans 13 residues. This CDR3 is CASSRQTGEKLFF. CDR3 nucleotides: TGTGCCAGCAGCCGCCAGACAGGAGAAAAACTGTTTTTT.

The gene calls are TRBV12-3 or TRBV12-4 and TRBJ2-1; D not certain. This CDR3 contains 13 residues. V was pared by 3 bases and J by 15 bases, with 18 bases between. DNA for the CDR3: TGTGCCAGCAGTTTTCTTCTTGAGGCCAGGTGGTTCTTC. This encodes CASSFLLEARWFF.

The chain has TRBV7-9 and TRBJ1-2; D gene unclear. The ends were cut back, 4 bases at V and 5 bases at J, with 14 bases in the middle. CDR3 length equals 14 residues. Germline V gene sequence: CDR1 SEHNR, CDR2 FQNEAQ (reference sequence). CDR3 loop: CASSSGRSLYGYTF. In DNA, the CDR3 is TGTGCCAGCAGCTCAGGACGGTCTTTATATGGCTACACCTTC.